This T cell receptor beta chain was documented in a study of cytomegalovirus exposure and HLA in healthy donors. Across the whole study: HLA-typed donors contributed some 83 million unique TCRs, which were held in an early data release.

This clone has just one count. Trimming left V 2 bases short and J 5 bases short, with 6 bases between. Germline lookup yields CDR1 MNHNY and CDR2 SVGAGI (reference sequence). This CDR3 is 13 amino acids long. PCR primers comprised 60 Vbeta and 13 Jbeta primers. Sequenced by immunoSEQ multiplex PCR; TCRdb stores in-frame clones only, minus some. The sample records some 190,000 clones, about 81% being singletons. Input material: PBMCs. This TCR derives from a man aged 35-49 years in good health and CMV-seronegative. The chain uses TRBV6-6 and TRBJ2-2, with TRBD2 as a possible D gene (5 bases). CDR3 residues: CASSYEGTGELFF. CDR3 coding DNA: TGTGCCAGCAGTTACGAGGGAACCGGGGAGCTGTTTTTT.